Detailed here is one TCR beta chain. The CDR3 totals 15 residues. Germline CDR1 and CDR2: SGHRS and YFSETQ. The J segment lost 3 bases and the V segment lost 4 bases, leaving 8 bases of the junction unmatched. Clones were sequenced by immunoSEQ multiplex PCR, and TCRdb holds only the in-frame ones, with some missing. The table shows 50,000 to 65,000 clones, with just over 90% occurring only once. The entry originates in a study of PD-1 blockade in classical Hodgkin lymphoma. Time point described: cycle 4 day 1 (C4D1), after more than five weeks of nivolumab. Autologous stem cell transplantation was followed by relapse in every patient, and brentuximab vedotin exposure varied.

V is TRBV5-1 and J is TRBJ2-3; 7 bases are a match to TRBD1. This clonotype was obtained from a human donor with classical Hodgkin lymphoma. The sequencing used peripheral blood mononuclear cells (PBMCs), collected before the fourth cycle of nivolumab. The CDR3 nucleotides are TGCGCCAGCAGCCCCCCAGGGGGAAGGACAGATACGCAGTATTTT. It is translated as CASSPPGGRTDTQYF. The full variable domain, completed using reference TRBV5-1 and TRBJ2-3, is KAGVTQTPRYLIKTRGQQVTLSCSPISGHRSVSWYQQTPGQGLQFLFEYFSETQRNKGNFPGRFSGRQFSNSRSEMNVSTLELGDSALYLCASSPPGGRTDTQYFGPGTRLTVL.